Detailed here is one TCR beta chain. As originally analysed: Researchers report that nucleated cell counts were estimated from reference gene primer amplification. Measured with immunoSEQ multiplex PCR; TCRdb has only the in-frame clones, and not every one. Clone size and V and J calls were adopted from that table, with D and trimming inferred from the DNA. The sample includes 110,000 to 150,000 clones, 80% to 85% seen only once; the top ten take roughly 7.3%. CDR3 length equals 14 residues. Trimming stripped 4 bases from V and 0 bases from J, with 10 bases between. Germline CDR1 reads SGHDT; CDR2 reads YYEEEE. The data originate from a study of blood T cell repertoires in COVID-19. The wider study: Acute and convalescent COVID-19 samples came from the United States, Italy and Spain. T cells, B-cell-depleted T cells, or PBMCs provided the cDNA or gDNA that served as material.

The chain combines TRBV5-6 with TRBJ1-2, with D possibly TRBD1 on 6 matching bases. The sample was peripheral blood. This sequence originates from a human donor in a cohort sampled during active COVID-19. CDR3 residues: CASSRQGSNYGYTF. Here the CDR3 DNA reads TGTGCCAGCAGCCGTCAGGGGTCTAACTATGGCTACACCTTC.